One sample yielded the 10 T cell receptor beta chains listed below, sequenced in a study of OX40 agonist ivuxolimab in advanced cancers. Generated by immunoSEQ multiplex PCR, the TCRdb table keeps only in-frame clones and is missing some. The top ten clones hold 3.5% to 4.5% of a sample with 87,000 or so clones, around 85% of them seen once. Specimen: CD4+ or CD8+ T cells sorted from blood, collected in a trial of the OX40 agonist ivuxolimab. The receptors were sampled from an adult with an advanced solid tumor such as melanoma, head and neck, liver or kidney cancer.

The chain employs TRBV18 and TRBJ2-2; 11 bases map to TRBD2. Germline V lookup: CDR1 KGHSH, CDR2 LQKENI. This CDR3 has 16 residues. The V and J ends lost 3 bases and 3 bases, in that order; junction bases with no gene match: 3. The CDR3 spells CASSPPGLADTGELFF. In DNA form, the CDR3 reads TGTGCCAGCTCACCTCCGGGACTAGCGGACACCGGGGAGCTGTTTTTT.

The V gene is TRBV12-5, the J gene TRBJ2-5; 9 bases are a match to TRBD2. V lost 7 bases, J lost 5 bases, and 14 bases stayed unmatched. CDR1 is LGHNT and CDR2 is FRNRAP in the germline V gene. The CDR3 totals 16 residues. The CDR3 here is CASAALVAGGRETQYF. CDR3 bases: TGTGCTAGTGCCGCCCTCGTGGCGGGAGGGCGGGAGACCCAGTACTTC.

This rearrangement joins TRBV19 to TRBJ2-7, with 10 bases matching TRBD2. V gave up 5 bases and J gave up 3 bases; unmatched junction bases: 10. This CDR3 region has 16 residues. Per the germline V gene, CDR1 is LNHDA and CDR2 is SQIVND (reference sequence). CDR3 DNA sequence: TGTGCCAGTAGTCGGGGGGGGGCTAGCGGGAGCTACGAGCAGTACTTC. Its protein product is CASSRGGASGSYEQYF.

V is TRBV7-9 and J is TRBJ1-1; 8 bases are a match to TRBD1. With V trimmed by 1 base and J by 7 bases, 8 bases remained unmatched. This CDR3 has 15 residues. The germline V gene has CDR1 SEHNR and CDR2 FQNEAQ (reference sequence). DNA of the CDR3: TGTGCCAGCAGCTTAGGGGTGACAGGGGTTGGTGAAGCTTTCTTT. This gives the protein CASSLGVTGVGEAFF.

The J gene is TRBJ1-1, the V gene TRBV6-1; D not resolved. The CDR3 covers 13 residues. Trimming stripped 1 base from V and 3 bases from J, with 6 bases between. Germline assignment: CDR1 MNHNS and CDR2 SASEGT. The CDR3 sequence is CASSEDGYTEAFF. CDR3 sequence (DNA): TGTGCCAGCAGTGAAGACGGGTACACTGAAGCTTTCTTT.

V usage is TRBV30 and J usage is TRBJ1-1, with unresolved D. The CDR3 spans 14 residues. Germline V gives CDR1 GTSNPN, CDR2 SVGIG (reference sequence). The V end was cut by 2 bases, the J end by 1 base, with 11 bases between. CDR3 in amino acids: CAWSFQAGNTEAFF. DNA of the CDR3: TGTGCCTGGAGTTTTCAAGCAGGGAACACTGAAGCTTTCTTT.

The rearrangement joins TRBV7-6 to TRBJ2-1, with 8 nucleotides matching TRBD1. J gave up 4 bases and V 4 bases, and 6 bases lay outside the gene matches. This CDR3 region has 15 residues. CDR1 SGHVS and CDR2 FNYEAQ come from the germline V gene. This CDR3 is CASSSRTGWYNEQFF. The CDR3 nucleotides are TGTGCCAGCAGCTCCCGGACAGGGTGGTACAATGAGCAGTTCTTC.

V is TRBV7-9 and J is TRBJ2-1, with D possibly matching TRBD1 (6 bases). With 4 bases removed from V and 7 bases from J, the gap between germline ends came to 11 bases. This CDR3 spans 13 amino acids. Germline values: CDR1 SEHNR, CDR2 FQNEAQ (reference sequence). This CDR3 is CASSSGQMNEQFF. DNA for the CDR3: TGTGCCAGCAGCTCCGGACAGATGAATGAGCAGTTCTTC.

The DNA of the CDR3 is TGTGCCAGCAGCTTGGCGGACAGGAAAGAGACCCAGTACTTC. Translated, it gives CASSLADRKETQYF. The chain combines TRBV5-4 with TRBJ2-5, with TRBD1 matching over 7 bases. The CDR3 runs to 14 residues. The trim removed 0 bases at V and 3 bases at J, leaving 2 bases unmatched. Germline V gene lookup returns CDR1 SGHNT and CDR2 YYREEE (reference sequence).

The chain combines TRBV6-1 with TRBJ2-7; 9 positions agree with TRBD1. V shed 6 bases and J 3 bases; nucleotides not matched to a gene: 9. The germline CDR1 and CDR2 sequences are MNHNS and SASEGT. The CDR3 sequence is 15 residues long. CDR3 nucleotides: TGTGCCAGCAGAAGGACAGGGGATGTAGGCTACGAGCAGTACTTC. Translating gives CASRRTGDVGYEQYF.